The 4 T cell receptor beta chains given below trace back to one sample, sequenced in a study of blood T cell repertoires in COVID-19. TCRdb's copy holds only in-frame clones and misses some; the assay was immunoSEQ multiplex PCR. The sample carries approximately 230,000 clones, roughly 80% recorded once. The sample was peripheral blood. Receptors were obtained from a middle-aged woman with active or convalescent COVID-19.

This clone was counted once. The chain employs TRBV15 and TRBJ2-2; 10 bases match TRBD2. V lost 1 base and J lost 7; bases outside the gene matches: 6. Germline V gene sequence: CDR1 LNHNV, CDR2 YYDKDF (reference sequence). The CDR3 contains 16 residues. In DNA, the CDR3 is TGTGCCACCAGCAGAGGGATTCTAGCGGGGGTCGGGGAGCTGTTTTTT. It yields the protein CATSRGILAGVGELFF.

This chain links TRBV30 with TRBJ2-1, with D hard to call. CDR1 and CDR2 from the germline V gene are GTSNPN and SVGIG (reference sequence). The V gene lost 2 bases and the J gene lost 7 bases, with 3 bases spanning the gap. The CDR3 totals 10 residues. CDR3 nucleotides: TGTGCCTGGAGTTCTAATGAGCAGTTCTTC. Translation: CAWSSNEQFF.

This clone has a single count. The rearrangement uses TRBV29-1 and TRBJ1-2, with TRBD1 matching over 9 bases. V shed 7 bases and J 8 bases; nucleotides not matched to a gene: 5. Germline V gives CDR1 SQVTM, CDR2 ANQGSEA. The CDR3 spans 11 residues. CDR3 sequence (DNA): TGCAGCGAGTCGACAGGGGGGGGCTACACCTTC. Translated, it gives CSESTGGGYTF.

The chain recombines TRBV6-5 with TRBJ1-2; TRBD1 agrees at 7 bases. The CDR3 has 12 residues. The ends lost 6 bases at V and 7 bases at J; junction bases unmatched: 5. Germline loops: CDR1 MNHEY, CDR2 SVGAGI. In DNA, the CDR3 is TGTGCCAGCAGGAGACAGGGCGGTGGCTACACCTTC. This encodes CASRRQGGGYTF.